The clone carrying this T cell receptor beta chain was observed at least ten times. Using its own MiXCR run on the 5' RACE reads, TCRdb lists one record per CDR3 protein. The repertoire holds under 300,000 distinct CDR3 sequences, with around 7.8% as singletons. The data derive from a study of CD8 T cells in ankylosing spondylitis. The V end lost 5 bases, the J end lost 4 bases, and 9 bases lay between the germline ends. CDR3 size: 13 residues. Germline values: CDR1 SEHNR, CDR2 FQNEAQ (reference sequence). The sample consisted of blood, either unsorted or a sorted T cell fraction (not recorded which). The TCR originated in a male donor with ankylosing spondylitis or in good health (not recorded which). The chain is built from TRBV7-9 and TRBJ2-1; D might be TRBD1 (5 bases). The CDR3 region is CASSRQGYNEQFF. The DNA for the CDR3 is TGTGCCAGCAGCCGCCAGGGTTACAATGAGCAGTTCTTC.